These T cell receptor beta chains were read from a single sample in a study of blood T cell repertoires in COVID-19. Only in-frame clones appear in the TCRdb table, and some are missing; sequencing was by immunoSEQ multiplex PCR. The sample shows around 250,000 clones, around 80% of them seen only once. Sequencing was done on a sample of PBMCs or T cells enriched from blood (not recorded which). These receptors came from a man aged 30 to 39 with acute COVID-19. Both conserved end residues are part of each CDR3. D genes are given only for firm matches.

d_gene | j_gene | v_gene | CDR3aa
. | TRBJ1-6 | TRBV11-2 | CASSWVQGISPLHF
TRBD1 | TRBJ1-5 | TRBV18 | CASSPTGFNQPQHF
. | TRBJ1-2 | TRBV25-1 | CASSAGKMENGYTF
TRBD2 | TRBJ2-2 | TRBV6-5 | CASSTVGRGTGELFF
TRBD2 | TRBJ2-5 | TRBV6-4 | CASSLSAGGSETQYF
. | TRBJ2-5 | TRBV7-2 | CASSYRWAQETQYF
. | TRBJ1-5 | TRBV12-3/TRBV12-4 | CASSLRGGPQHF
. | TRBJ2-3 | TRBV11-2 | CASTGNWPVTDTQYF
. | TRBJ1-6 | TRBV6-5 | CASRPGSSYNSPLHF
TRBD1 | TRBJ1-4 | TRBV11-2 | CASSSIQGVGFREKLFF
TRBD1 | TRBJ2-5 | TRBV18 | CASSPHQGERETQYF
. | TRBJ1-2 | TRBV23-1 | CASSHRRGLSLPYGYTF
TRBD2 | TRBJ2-4 | TRBV5-1 | CASSEGLAGAFGKNIQYF
TRBD1 | TRBJ2-5 | TRBV7-3 | CASSPTGGRVETQYF
. | TRBJ1-1 | TRBV10-2 | CASSEVARTEAFF
. | TRBJ1-1 | TRBV3-1/TRBV3-2 | CASSRYSNTEAFF
. | TRBJ2-2 | TRBV30 | CAWTYTGELFF
TRBD2 | TRBJ2-1 | TRBV5-1 | CASSSNGLAGIYNEQFF
TRBD1 | TRBJ1-5 | TRBV7-2 | CASSVTGPAQPQHF
TRBD1 | TRBJ1-2 | TRBV10-2 | CASSPGTGGFYGYTF
. | TRBJ1-2 | TRBV11-2 | CASSFDSQRGYTF
TRBD1 | TRBJ1-4 | TRBV18 | CASSPGQAEKLFF
. | TRBJ1-2 | TRBV12-5 | CASGLVVYGYTF
. | TRBJ2-3 | TRBV10-2 | CASSELETRTQYF
. | TRBJ1-1 | TRBV23-1 | CANQATEAFF
TRBD1 | TRBJ1-1 | TRBV6-5 | CASSATGMNTEAFF
TRBD1 | TRBJ1-5 | TRBV5-6 | CASSLDRGSPNQPQHF
TRBD2 | TRBJ2-1 | TRBV27 | CASSSLTSGGRSYNEQFF
TRBD1 | TRBJ1-2 | TRBV3-1/TRBV3-2 | CASSQGQGYGYTF
TRBD1 | TRBJ2-5 | TRBV18 | CASSPAGTGKETQYF
TRBD2 | TRBJ2-1 | TRBV7-3 | CASSPGTSGNEQFF
. | TRBJ1-1 | TRBV18 | CASSPLEGAEAFF
TRBD2 | TRBJ2-5 | TRBV5-4 | CASSLPGLASETQYF
. | TRBJ1-6 | TRBV5-6 | CASSLDSINSPLHF
TRBD2 | TRBJ2-4 | TRBV28 | CASSPPGSGTENIQYF
. | TRBJ1-2 | TRBV3-1/TRBV3-2 | CASSQEYNYGYTF
. | TRBJ2-2 | TRBV27 | CASSLNRAGTGELFF
TRBD2 | TRBJ2-1 | TRBV18 | CASSPAAGVNYNEQFF
. | TRBJ2-3 | TRBV27 | CASSLRWAGTSTDTQYF
TRBD1 | TRBJ1-1 | TRBV7-6 | CASSLARTGGLNTEAFF
. | TRBJ1-2 | TRBV28 | CASSSQQGSLLVRYGYTF
TRBD1 | TRBJ1-6 | TRBV28 | CASRTTGVSSPLHF
TRBD2 | TRBJ2-3 | TRBV5-1 | CASSPGLASTDTQYF
. | TRBJ1-5 | TRBV25-1 | CASSESGTFNQPQHF
. | TRBJ2-1 | TRBV29-1 | CSGDTSRDYNEQFF